This entry lists 11 T cell receptor beta chains sequenced from one sample in a study of glioma-infiltrating T cells. Using RNA template, CDR3s of TCR alpha and beta were amplified with iRepertoire arm-PCR. TCRdb re-analysed the multiplex PCR reads in MiXCR, keeping a single row per CDR3 protein. The repertoire holds about 130,000 distinct CDR3 sequences, with approximately 24% as singletons. The sequencing sample was made of glioma tissue, nonneoplastic brain tissue, or PBMCs (not recorded which). These TCRs come from a human donor with low-grade glioma or glioblastoma, undergoing nonglioma brain surgery, or in good health (not recorded which).

This clonotype was found a few times. The genes are TRBV3-1 and TRBJ1-6, with a tentative D call TRBD1 (6 bases). The CDR3 runs to 14 residues. Germline CDR1 and CDR2: LGHDT and YNNKEL (reference sequence). Trimming cost V 8 bases and J 5 bases, with 13 bases left between them. This CDR3 reads CASGRGANNSPLHF. The CDR3 bases are TGTGCCAGCGGGCGGGGGGCAAATAATTCACCCCTCCACTTT.

Only a few counts were recorded for this clonotype. The gene calls are TRBV20-1 and TRBJ2-1; TRBD2 might be the D (6 bases). Germline CDR1 and CDR2: DFQATT and SNEGSKA (reference sequence). CDR3 length equals 14 residues. Trimming removed 3 bases at V and 2 bases at J, with 11 bases between. The CDR3 DNA sequence: TGCAGTGCTAGTCCCGGGGGTACCTACAATGAGCAGTTCTTC. This codes for CSASPGGTYNEQFF.

The V and J genes are TRBV6-5 and TRBJ1-3; D gene uncertain. Trimming stripped 7 bases from V and 0 bases from J, with 7 bases between. The CDR3 covers 13 residues. From germline, CDR1 is MNHEY and CDR2 SVGAGI. For the CDR3, the DNA is TGTGCCAGCAATCCAAGCTCTGGAAACACCATATATTTT. This sequence encodes CASNPSSGNTIYF.

V and J are TRBV7-2 and TRBJ1-4; D remains ambiguous. Trimming cost V 1 base and J 8 bases, with 8 bases left between them. The CDR3 has 13 amino acids. Germline values: CDR1 SGHTA, CDR2 FQGNSA. This chain's CDR3 is CASSLVEGEKLFF. In DNA, the CDR3 is TGTGCCAGCAGCTTAGTAGAGGGAGAAAAACTGTTTTTT.

Comment on this clonotype: This CDR3 fails to terminate in the conserved phenylalanine or tryptophan, so it likely reflects a read error. The rearrangement uses TRBV20-1 and TRBJ1-5; D gene ambiguous. Germline CDR1 DFQATT, CDR2 SNEGSKA (reference sequence). Trimming stripped 8 bases from V and 5 bases from J, with 19 bases between. CDR3 length: 14 residues. The CDR3 DNA is TGCAGTCCCCATATTTTTGTGGGAGATCAGCCCCAGCATCTT. Translating gives CSPHIFVGDQPQHL.

A remark on this clonotype: One junction end does not reproduce the germline sequence, and a read error may be involved. This chain joins TRBV19 and TRBJ2-6; the D gene is possibly TRBD2 (5 bases). CDR3 length: 16 residues. Germline V lookup: CDR1 LNHDA, CDR2 SQIVND (reference sequence). The CDR3 reads CASSPSWEPGANVLTF. In DNA, the CDR3 is TGTGCCAGTAGTCCTTCTTGGGAGCCTGGCGCCAACGTCCTGACTTTC.

V and J are TRBV3-1 and TRBJ2-7, with D possibly being TRBD2 (7 bases). This CDR3 has 20 amino acids. In germline, CDR1 is LGHDT, CDR2 YNNKEL (reference sequence). The ends were cut back, 4 bases at V and 0 bases at J, with 28 bases in the middle. CDR3: CASSPSLVSGGPPRSYEQYV. In DNA form, the CDR3 reads TGTGCCAGCAGCCCTTCGCTCGTCTCCGGGGGGCCCCCTCGCTCCTACGAGCAGTACGTC.

Many counts were recorded for this clonotype. The chain joins TRBV7-2 to TRBJ2-7; 7 nucleotides match TRBD1. The length of the CDR3 is 14 residues. Germline trimming cut 0 bases from V and 5 bases from J; bases unmatched to any gene: 4. The germline CDR1 and CDR2 sequences are SGHTA and FQGNSA. CDR3 loop: CASSLAVGGDEQYV. The CDR3 DNA follows: TGTGCCAGCAGCTTAGCGGTAGGGGGCGACGAGCAGTACGTC.

In its sample, this clonotype was seen a few times. V and J are TRBV7-3 and TRBJ2-5; TRBD2 might be the D (7 bases). The V end was cut by 2 bases, the J end by 4 bases, with 14 bases between. From germline, CDR1 is SGHTA and CDR2 FQGTGA. The CDR3 consists of 15 residues. The CDR3 DNA follows: TGTGCCAGCAGCTTAGGGGGGGCCGGGGGAGAGACCCAGTACTTC. This translates into CASSLGGAGGETQYF.

This chain links TRBV20-1 with TRBJ1-2, with 7 bases that match TRBD1. The V gene's germline CDR1 is DFQATT and CDR2 SNEGSKA (reference sequence). This CDR3 is 11 amino acids long. Unmatched junction bases numbered 6, after V lost 6 bases and J lost 8 bases. CDR3 loop: CSARQGLGYTF. The CDR3 DNA is TGCAGTGCAAGACAGGGTCTCGGCTACACCTTC.

The chain links TRBV28 to TRBJ2-1; TRBD2 matches at 12 bases. The CDR3 is made up of 18 amino acids. Germline trimming cut 7 bases from V and 0 bases from J; bases unmatched to any gene: 10. Germline assignment: CDR1 MDHEN and CDR2 SYDVKM. The DNA of the CDR3 is TGTGCCAGCATCGGGCTAGCGGGGGGGCCCAGCTCCTACAATGAGCAGTTCTTC. It yields the protein CASIGLAGGPSSYNEQFF.